This T cell receptor beta chain was captured by sequencing in a study of Graves' ophthalmopathy and Graves' hyperthyroidism. This clonotype came up many times. One base away lies a much larger clone, so this may be a sequencing read error. CDR1 and CDR2 from the germline V gene are SGHVS and FNYEAQ. The CDR3 is 15 residues long. RNA transcripts were the template, and TCR beta CDR3 regions were amplified from them. First-round RT-PCR used HTBI primers; second-round multiplex PCR followed. MiXCR, run by TCRdb on the multiplex PCR reads, gives a single entry per CDR3 protein. The data show under 60,000 distinct CDR3 sequences, around 50% seen once.

The chain couples TRBV7-6 to TRBJ2-7; D call uncertain. The sequencing sample was made of peripheral blood. The clonotype was recovered from an adult woman with Graves' ophthalmopathy. CDR3 bases: TGTGCCAGCAGCTTAGCCGCTACTCGCTCCTACGAGCGGTACTTC. This translates into CASSLAATRSYERYF.